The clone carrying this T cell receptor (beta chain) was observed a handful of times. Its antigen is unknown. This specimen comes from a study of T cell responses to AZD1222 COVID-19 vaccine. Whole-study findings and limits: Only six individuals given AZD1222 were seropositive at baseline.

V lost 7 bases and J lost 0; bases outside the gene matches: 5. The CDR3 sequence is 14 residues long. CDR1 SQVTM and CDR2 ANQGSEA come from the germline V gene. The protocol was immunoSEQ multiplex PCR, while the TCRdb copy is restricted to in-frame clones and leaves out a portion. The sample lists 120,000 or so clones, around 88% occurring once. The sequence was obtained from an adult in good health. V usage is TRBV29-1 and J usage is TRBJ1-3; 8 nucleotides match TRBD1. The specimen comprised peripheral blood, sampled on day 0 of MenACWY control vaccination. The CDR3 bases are TGCAGCGCCGAAGACAGGGGCTCTGGAAACACCATATATTTT. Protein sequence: CSAEDRGSGNTIYF.